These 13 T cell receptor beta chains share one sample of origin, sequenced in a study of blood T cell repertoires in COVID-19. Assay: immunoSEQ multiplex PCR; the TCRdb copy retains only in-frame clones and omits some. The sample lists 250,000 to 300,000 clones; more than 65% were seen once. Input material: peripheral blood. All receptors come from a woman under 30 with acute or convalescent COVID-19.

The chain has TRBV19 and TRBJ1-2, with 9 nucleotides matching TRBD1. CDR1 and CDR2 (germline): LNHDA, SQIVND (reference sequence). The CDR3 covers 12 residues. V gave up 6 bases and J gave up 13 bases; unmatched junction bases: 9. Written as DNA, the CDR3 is TGTGCCAGTAGGACCCGAAACAGGGGGCCCACCTTC. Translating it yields CASRTRNRGPTF.

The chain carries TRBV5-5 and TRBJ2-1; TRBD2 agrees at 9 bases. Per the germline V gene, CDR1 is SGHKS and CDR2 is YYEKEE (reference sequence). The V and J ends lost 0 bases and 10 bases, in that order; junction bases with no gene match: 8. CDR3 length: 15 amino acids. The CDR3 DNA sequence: TGTGCCAGCAGCTTGGTGGCGACTAGCGGTAGGGAGCAGTTCTTC. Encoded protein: CASSLVATSGREQFF.

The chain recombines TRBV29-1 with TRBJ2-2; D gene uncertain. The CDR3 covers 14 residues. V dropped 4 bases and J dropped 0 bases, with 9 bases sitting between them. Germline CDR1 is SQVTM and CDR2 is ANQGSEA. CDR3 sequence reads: CSVGTGANTGELFF. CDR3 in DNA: TGCAGCGTTGGCACCGGAGCGAACACCGGGGAGCTGTTTTTT.

CDR3 sequence (DNA): TGTGCCAGCAGGGACATGTCCTATAGCAATCAGCCCCAGCATTTT. Amino acid sequence: CASRDMSYSNQPQHF. The chain couples TRBV6-5 to TRBJ1-5; perhaps TRBD1 as D (5 bases). The V gene's germline CDR1 is MNHEY and CDR2 SVGAGI. Trimming removed 6 bases from V and 0 bases from J, with 12 bases in between. This CDR3 spans 15 amino acids.

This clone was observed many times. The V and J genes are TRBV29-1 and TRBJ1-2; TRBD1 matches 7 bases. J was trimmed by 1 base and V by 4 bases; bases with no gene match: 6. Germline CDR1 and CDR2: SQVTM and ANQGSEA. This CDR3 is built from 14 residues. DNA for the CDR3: TGCAGCGTTGGGGCAGGGGGAAGTAACTATGGCTACACCTTC. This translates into CSVGAGGSNYGYTF.

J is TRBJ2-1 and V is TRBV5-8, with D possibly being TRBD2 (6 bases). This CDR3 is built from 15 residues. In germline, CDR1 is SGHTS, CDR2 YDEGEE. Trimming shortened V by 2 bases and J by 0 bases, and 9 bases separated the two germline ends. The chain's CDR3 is CASSFRGSSYNEQFF. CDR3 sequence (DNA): TGTGCCAGCAGCTTTCGGGGGAGCTCCTACAATGAGCAGTTCTTC.

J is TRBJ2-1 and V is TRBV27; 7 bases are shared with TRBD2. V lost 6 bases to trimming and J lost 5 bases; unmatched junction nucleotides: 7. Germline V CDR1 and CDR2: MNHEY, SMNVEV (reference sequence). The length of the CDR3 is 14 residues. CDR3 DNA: TGTGCCAGCAGCCCCGGGACTACCGACAATGAGCAGTTCTTC. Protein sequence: CASSPGTTDNEQFF.

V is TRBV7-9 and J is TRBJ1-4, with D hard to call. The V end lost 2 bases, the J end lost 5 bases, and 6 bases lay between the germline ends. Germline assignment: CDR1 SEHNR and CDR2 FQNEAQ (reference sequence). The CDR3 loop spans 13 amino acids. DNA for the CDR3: TGTGCCAGCAGCTTAATCCGGAATGAAAAACTGTTTTTT. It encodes CASSLIRNEKLFF.

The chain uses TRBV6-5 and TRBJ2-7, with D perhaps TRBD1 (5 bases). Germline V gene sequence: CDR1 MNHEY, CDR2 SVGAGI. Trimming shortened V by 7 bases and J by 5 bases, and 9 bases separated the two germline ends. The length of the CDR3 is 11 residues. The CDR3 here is CASTDSDEQYF. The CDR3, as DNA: TGTGCCAGCACCGACAGCGACGAGCAGTACTTC.

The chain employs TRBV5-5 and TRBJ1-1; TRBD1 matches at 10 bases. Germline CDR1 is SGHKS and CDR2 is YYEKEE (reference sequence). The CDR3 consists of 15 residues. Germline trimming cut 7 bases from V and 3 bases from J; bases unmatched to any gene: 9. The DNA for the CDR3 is TGTGCCAGCGGAGACAGGGGGCGTGGGGACACTGAAGCTTTCTTT. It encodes CASGDRGRGDTEAFF.

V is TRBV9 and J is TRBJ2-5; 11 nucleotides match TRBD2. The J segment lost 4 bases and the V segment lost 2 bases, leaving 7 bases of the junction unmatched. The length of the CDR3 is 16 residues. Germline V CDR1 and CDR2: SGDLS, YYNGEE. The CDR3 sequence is CASSVRTSGLGETQYF. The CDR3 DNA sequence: TGTGCCAGCAGCGTTCGGACTAGCGGGTTGGGAGAGACCCAGTACTTC.

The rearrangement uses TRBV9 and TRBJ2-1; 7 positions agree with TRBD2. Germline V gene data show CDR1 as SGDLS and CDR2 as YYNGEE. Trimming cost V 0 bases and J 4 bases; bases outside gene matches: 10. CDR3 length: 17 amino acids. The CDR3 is CASSVGASGTRYNEQFF. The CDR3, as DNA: TGTGCCAGCAGCGTAGGGGCCAGCGGGACCCGTTACAATGAGCAGTTCTTC.

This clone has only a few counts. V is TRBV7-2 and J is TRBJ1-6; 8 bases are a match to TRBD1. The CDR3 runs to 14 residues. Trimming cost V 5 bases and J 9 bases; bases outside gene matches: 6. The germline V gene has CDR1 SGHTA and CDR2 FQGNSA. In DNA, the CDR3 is TGTGCCAGCAGCAGGACAGGGTCCGGTTCACCCCTCCACTTT. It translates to CASSRTGSGSPLHF.